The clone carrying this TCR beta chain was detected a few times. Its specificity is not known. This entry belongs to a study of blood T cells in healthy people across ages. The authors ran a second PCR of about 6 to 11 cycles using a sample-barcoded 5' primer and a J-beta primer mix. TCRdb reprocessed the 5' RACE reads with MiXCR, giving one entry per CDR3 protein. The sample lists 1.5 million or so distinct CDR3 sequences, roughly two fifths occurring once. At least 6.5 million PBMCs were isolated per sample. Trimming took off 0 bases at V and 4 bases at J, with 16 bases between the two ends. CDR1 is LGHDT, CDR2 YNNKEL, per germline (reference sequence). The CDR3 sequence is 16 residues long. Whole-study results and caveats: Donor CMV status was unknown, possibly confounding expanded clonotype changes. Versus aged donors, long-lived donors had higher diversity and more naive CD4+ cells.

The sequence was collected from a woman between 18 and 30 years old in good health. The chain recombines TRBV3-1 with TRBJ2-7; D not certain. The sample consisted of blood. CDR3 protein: CASSQDTRLFRYEQYF. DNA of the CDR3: TGTGCCAGCAGCCAAGATACGAGACTCTTTCGATACGAGCAGTACTTC.